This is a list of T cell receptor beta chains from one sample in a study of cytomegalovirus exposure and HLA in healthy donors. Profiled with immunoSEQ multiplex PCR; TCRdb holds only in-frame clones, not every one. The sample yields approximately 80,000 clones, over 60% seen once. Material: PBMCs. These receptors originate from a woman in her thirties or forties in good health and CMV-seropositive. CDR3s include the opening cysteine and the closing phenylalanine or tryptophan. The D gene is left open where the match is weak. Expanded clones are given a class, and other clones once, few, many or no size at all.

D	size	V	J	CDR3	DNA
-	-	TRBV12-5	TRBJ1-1	CASGLISNTEAFF	TGTGCTAGTGGTTTGATATCGAACACTGAAGCTTTCTTT
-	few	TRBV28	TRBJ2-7	CASSRTEPYEQYF	TGTGCCAGCAGTCGGACAGAGCCCTACGAGCAGTACTTC
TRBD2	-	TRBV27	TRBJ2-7	CASSRDYLPREQYF	TGTGCCAGCAGTAGGGACTACCTCCCTAGGGAGCAGTACTTC
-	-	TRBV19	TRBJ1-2	CASSTNTGNWNGYTF	TGTGCCAGTAGTACGAACACAGGAAACTGGAATGGCTACACCTTC
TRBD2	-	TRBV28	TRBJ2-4	CASSFGGVKNIQYF	TGTGCCAGCAGTTTTGGGGGGGTAAAAAACATTCAGTACTTC
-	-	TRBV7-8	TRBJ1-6	CASSSTGTSYNSPLHF	TGTGCCAGCAGCTCCACAGGGACCTCCTATAATTCACCCCTCCACTTT
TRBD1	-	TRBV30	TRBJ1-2	CAWSGDSPYGYTF	TGTGCCTGGAGTGGGGACAGCCCCTATGGCTACACCTTC
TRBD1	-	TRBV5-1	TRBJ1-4	CASSFGTGNEKLFF	TGCGCCAGCAGCTTTGGGACAGGGAATGAAAAACTGTTTTTT
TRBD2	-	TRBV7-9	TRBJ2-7	CASSPPTGLAGRGNYEQYF	TGTGCCAGCAGCCCCCCCACGGGACTAGCGGGAAGGGGGAACTACGAGCAGTACTTC
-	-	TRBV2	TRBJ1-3	CASSLDRSVAGNTIYF	TGTGCCAGCAGCCTGGACAGATCGGTGGCTGGAAACACCATATATTTT
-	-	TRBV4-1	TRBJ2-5	CASSQVPGDRETQYF	TGCGCCAGCAGCCAAGTCCCAGGGGATAGAGAGACCCAGTACTTC
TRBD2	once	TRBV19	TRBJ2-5	CASSTGTGTSHATQYF	TGTGCCAGTAGTACCGGAACCGGGACTAGTCATGCGACCCAGTACTTC
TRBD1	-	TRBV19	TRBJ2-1	CASSHDGQGGNEQFF	TGTGCCAGTAGTCATGACGGACAGGGTGGGAATGAGCAGTTCTTC
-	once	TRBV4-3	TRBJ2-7	CASSQASDSYEQYF	TGCGCCAGCAGCCAAGCGTCGGACAGTTACGAGCAGTACTTC
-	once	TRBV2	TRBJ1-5	CASSDRTGGNQPQHF	TGTGCCAGCAGTGACCGTACAGGCGGCAATCAGCCCCAGCATTTT
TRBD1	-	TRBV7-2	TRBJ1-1	CASSWRTGSVGAAFF	TGTGCCAGCAGCTGGCGGACAGGGTCGGTTGGCGCGGCTTTCTTT